The T cell receptor beta chain under discussion was sequenced for a study of patients and donors after allogeneic stem cell transplantation. There are 15 residues in the CDR3. V was clipped by 3 bases and J by 6 bases, with 17 bases between them. Germline lookup yields CDR1 MNHEY and CDR2 SMNVEV (reference sequence). TCRdb recomputed calls from the RT-PCR reads with MiXCR, one row per CDR3 protein. The sample yields hundreds of thousands of distinct CDR3 sequences, 12% to 15% seen once. The clonotype comes from a human donor who was either an allogeneic HSCT recipient or a stem cell or donor lymphocyte infusion donor (not recorded which). It is not recorded whose cells these are; they may come from a transplant donor. The V call is TRBV27, the J call TRBJ1-2, with TRBD1 as a possible D gene (5 bases). The sample comprised blood, either unsorted or a sorted T cell fraction (not recorded which). The CDR3 loop is CASSFDFQGSNGYTF. CDR3 DNA sequence: TGTGCCAGCAGTTTCGACTTCCAGGGTTCCAATGGCTACACCTTC.